This T cell receptor (beta chain) was identified during a study of OX40 agonist ivuxolimab in advanced cancers. V shed 2 bases and J 2 bases; nucleotides not matched to a gene: 7. Germline CDR1 MGHRA, CDR2 YSYEKL. The CDR3 sequence is 17 residues long. A word on this clone: The target antigen is unknown.

The repertoire was sequenced with immunoSEQ multiplex PCR; TCRdb's copy has only in-frame clones and lacks some. This table has 65,000 to 95,000 clones, approximately 84% appearing once. Whole-study findings and limits: At doses 0.1 to 3.0 mg/kg, CD4+ and CD8+ clones expanded. There were, on average, more expanded clones in CD8+ T cells than in CD4+.

Blood samples were obtained at baseline, cycle 4 day 1, and cycle 7 day 1. The material was CD4+ or CD8+ T cells sorted from blood, obtained in a trial of the OX40 agonist ivuxolimab. The chain joins TRBV4-1 to TRBJ2-4, with TRBD1 identical over 9 bases. The receptor's source is an adult with an advanced solid tumor such as melanoma, head and neck, liver or kidney cancer. The CDR3 DNA follows: TGCGCCAGCAGCCAATGGGGACAGGGAAAAACCAAAAACATTCAGTACTTC. It specifies CASSQWGQGKTKNIQYF.